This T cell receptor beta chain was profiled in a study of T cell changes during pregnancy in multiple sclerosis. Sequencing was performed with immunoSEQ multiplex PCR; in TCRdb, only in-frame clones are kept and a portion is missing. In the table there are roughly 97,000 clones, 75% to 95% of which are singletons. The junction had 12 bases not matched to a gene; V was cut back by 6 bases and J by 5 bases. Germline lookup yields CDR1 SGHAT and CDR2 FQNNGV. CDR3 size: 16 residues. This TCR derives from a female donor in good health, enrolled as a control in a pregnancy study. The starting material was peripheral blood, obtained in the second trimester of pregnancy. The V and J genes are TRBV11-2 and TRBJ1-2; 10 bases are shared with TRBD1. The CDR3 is CASRPSGDRGLYGYTF. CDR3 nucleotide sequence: TGTGCCAGCAGGCCCTCTGGGGACAGGGGTCTTTATGGCTACACCTTC.